This T cell receptor (beta chain) was sequenced in a study of patients and donors after allogeneic stem cell transplantation. Each CDR3 protein is one row after TCRdb ran MiXCR on the RT-PCR reads. The table shows about 110,000 distinct CDR3 sequences, with over 30% occurring only once. The CDR3 consists of 15 residues. CDR1 KGHSH and CDR2 LQKENI come from the germline V gene. Between the trimmed V and J ends, which lost 2 bases and 3 bases, there was a span of 12 bases. The clonotype originates from a human donor who was either an allogeneic HSCT recipient or a stem cell or donor lymphocyte infusion donor (not recorded which). It is not recorded whose cells these are; they may come from a transplant donor. The rearrangement links TRBV18 to TRBJ2-3, with D unresolved. Specimen: blood, either unsorted or a sorted T cell fraction (not recorded which). The CDR3: CASSPFEGRTDTQYF. In nucleotides, the CDR3 is TGTGCCAGCTCACCATTCGAAGGGCGTACAGATACGCAGTATTTT. Combining the CDR3 with reference TRBV18 and TRBJ2-3 gives the whole variable domain NAGVMQNPRHLVRRRGQEARLRCSPMKGHSHVYWYRQLPEEGLKFMVYLQKENIIDESGMPKERFSAEFPKEGPSILRIQQVVRGDSAAYFCASSPFEGRTDTQYFGPGTRLTVL.